A selection of T cell receptor beta chains follows, all from one sample in a study of CD8 T cells in Susac syndrome. TCRdb independently ran MiXCR on the immunoSEQ multiplex PCR reads; one entry per CDR3 protein. The data hold under 150,000 distinct CDR3 sequences, with around 94% observed a single time. The sequencing sample was made of CD8+ T cells from PBMCs. All receptors come from a human donor in good health. Both conserved end residues are part of each CDR3. Fields, in order: J gene, V gene, CDR3 protein.

J gene: TRBJ2-3; V gene: TRBV4-2; CDR3 protein: CASKAGNIDTQYF
J gene: TRBJ2-2; V gene: TRBV3-1; CDR3 protein: CASSQSGTSGSKAGELFF
J gene: TRBJ1-3; V gene: TRBV7-2; CDR3 protein: CASSHPGGSGNTIYF
J gene: TRBJ2-2; V gene: TRBV7-6; CDR3 protein: CASSRLAFGGELFF
J gene: TRBJ2-7; V gene: TRBV21-1; CDR3 protein: CASSERVECGTGDEQYF
J gene: TRBJ2-3; V gene: TRBV20-1; CDR3 protein: CSARDGLAGVLTDTQYF
J gene: TRBJ1-5; V gene: TRBV27; CDR3 protein: CASSSAGNQPQHF
J gene: TRBJ2-1; V gene: TRBV9; CDR3 protein: CASTRTGGLDEQFF
J gene: TRBJ1-5; V gene: TRBV28; CDR3 protein: CASSLQIGGAQHF
J gene: TRBJ1-2; V gene: TRBV7-9; CDR3 protein: CASSFPNSYGYTF
J gene: TRBJ1-4; V gene: TRBV11-2; CDR3 protein: CASSSTENEKLFF
J gene: TRBJ2-5; V gene: TRBV28; CDR3 protein: CASRSQAETQYF
J gene: TRBJ2-3; V gene: TRBV20-1; CDR3 protein: CSAIQASGRTGTDTQYF
J gene: TRBJ2-1; V gene: TRBV13; CDR3 protein: CASSSRQGKYNEQFF
J gene: TRBJ2-7; V gene: TRBV12-3/TRBV12-4; CDR3 protein: CASRYTSYEQYF
J gene: TRBJ2-7; V gene: TRBV4-3; CDR3 protein: CASSQDGTYEQYF
J gene: TRBJ1-2; V gene: TRBV4-3; CDR3 protein: CASSQDRGSLNYGYTF
J gene: TRBJ2-3; V gene: TRBV9; CDR3 protein: CASSVGTSRTDTQYF
J gene: TRBJ2-1; V gene: TRBV20-1; CDR3 protein: CSARDYVDVRNEQFF
J gene: TRBJ2-7; V gene: TRBV6-2/TRBV6-3; CDR3 protein: CASSSDLGSSYEQYF
J gene: TRBJ2-7; V gene: TRBV29-1; CDR3 protein: CSVEGQSSYEQYF
J gene: TRBJ2-3; V gene: TRBV27; CDR3 protein: CASSLTSGDTQYF
J gene: TRBJ1-1; V gene: TRBV28; CDR3 protein: CASSLTGAGNTEAFF
J gene: TRBJ1-1; V gene: TRBV29-1; CDR3 protein: CSVMDMNTEAFF
J gene: TRBJ2-7; V gene: TRBV27; CDR3 protein: CASSLSGLAGGYEQYF
J gene: TRBJ1-1; V gene: TRBV5-1; CDR3 protein: CASRPGQLNTEAFF
J gene: TRBJ2-7; V gene: TRBV9; CDR3 protein: CASSPFQEFDEQYF
J gene: TRBJ2-7; V gene: TRBV3-1; CDR3 protein: CASSQVGRDYEQYF
J gene: TRBJ2-1; V gene: TRBV4-1; CDR3 protein: CASSQDKVLAPYNEQFF
J gene: TRBJ2-7; V gene: TRBV29-1; CDR3 protein: CSVEADLTYEQYF
J gene: TRBJ2-3; V gene: TRBV7-3; CDR3 protein: CASSLMGTHTDTQYF
J gene: TRBJ2-5; V gene: TRBV6-5; CDR3 protein: CASSYSASGTRETQYF
J gene: TRBJ1-3; V gene: TRBV4-1; CDR3 protein: CASSQGGVAGNTIYF
J gene: TRBJ2-2; V gene: TRBV20-1; CDR3 protein: CSARGLAGVSGELFF
J gene: TRBJ2-7; V gene: TRBV15; CDR3 protein: CATSRDLRAGDWYEQYF
J gene: TRBJ2-2; V gene: TRBV19; CDR3 protein: CASSIGESLSGELFF
J gene: TRBJ2-1; V gene: TRBV19; CDR3 protein: CASSLWTGRNEQFF
J gene: TRBJ1-2; V gene: TRBV29-1; CDR3 protein: CSITEIYGYTF
J gene: TRBJ2-1; V gene: TRBV6-1; CDR3 protein: CASRMINEQFF
J gene: TRBJ2-5; V gene: TRBV23-1; CDR3 protein: CASRTGQGCGTQYF
J gene: TRBJ1-5; V gene: TRBV28; CDR3 protein: CASRRDPDQPQHF
J gene: TRBJ1-3; V gene: TRBV25-1; CDR3 protein: CASSESDRVGNTIYF
J gene: TRBJ1-1; V gene: TRBV27; CDR3 protein: CASRGGTEAFF
J gene: TRBJ2-7; V gene: TRBV28; CDR3 protein: CASSLQTGVLHEQYF